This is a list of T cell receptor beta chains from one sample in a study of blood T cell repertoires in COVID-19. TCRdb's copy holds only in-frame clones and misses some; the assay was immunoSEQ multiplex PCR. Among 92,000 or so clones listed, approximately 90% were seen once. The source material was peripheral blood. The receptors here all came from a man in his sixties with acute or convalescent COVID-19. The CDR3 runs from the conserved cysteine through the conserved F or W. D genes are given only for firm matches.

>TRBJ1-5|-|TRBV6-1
CASSDRGNQPQHF
TGTGCCAGCAGTGACAGGGGCAATCAGCCCCAGCATTTT
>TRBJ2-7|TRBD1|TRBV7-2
CASAPGQGFSYEQYF
TGTGCCAGCGCTCCGGGACAGGGATTCTCCTACGAGCAGTACTTC
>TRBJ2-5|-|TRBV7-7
CASSLLAIQETQYF
TGTGCCAGCAGCTTATTGGCAATTCAAGAGACCCAGTACTTC
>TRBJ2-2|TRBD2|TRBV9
CASSTRLAGGVGELFF
TGTGCCAGCAGCACACGACTAGCGGGAGGGGTCGGGGAGCTGTTTTTT
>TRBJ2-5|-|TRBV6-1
CASSESSETQYF
TGTGCCAGCAGTGAATCGAGTGAGACCCAGTACTTC
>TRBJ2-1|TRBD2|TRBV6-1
CASSEVAGGIKSSYNEQFF
TGTGCCAGCAGTGAGGTAGCGGGAGGGATAAAGAGCTCCTACAATGAGCAGTTCTTC
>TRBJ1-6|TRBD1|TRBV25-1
CASSEFQGALSPLHF
TGTGCCAGCAGTGAATTTCAGGGGGCTTTGTCACCCCTCCACTTT
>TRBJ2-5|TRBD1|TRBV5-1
CASSLTGTGGVETQYF
TGCGCCAGCAGCTTGACCGGGACAGGGGGCGTCGAGACCCAGTACTTC
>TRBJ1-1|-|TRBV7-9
CASSFSDSYTEAFF
TGTGCCAGCAGCTTTAGTGACAGCTACACTGAAGCTTTCTTT
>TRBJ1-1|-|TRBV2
CASSRRSGRGTEAFF
TGTGCCAGCAGTAGAAGAAGCGGGCGGGGGACTGAAGCTTTCTTT
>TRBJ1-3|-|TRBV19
CASSIRTESSGNTIYF
TGTGCCAGTAGTATACGGACTGAGAGCTCTGGAAACACCATATATTTT
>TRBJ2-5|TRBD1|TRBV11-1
CASSSRQGAGETQYF
TGTGCCAGCAGCTCTCGACAGGGGGCAGGAGAGACCCAGTACTTC